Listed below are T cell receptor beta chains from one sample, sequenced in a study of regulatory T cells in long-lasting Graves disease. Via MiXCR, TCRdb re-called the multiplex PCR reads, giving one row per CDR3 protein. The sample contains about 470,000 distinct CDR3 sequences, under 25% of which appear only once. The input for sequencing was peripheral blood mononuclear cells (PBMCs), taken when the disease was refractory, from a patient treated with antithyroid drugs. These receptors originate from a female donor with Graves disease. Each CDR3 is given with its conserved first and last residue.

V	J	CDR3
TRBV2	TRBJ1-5	CANRQSSNQPQHF
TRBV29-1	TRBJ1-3	CSATGDSGNTIYF
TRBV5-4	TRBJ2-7	CASSVDQGQGRYEQYF
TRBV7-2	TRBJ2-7	CASSLDRIGPYEQCF
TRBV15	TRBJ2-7	CATSRGQGSGEQYF
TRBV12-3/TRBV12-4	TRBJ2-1	CASSLRRGLFDEQFF
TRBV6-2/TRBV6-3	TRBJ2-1	CASNLVNEQFF
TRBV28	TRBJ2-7	CASSTLGDRGEWEQYF
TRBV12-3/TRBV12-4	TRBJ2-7	CASSFFGGGTYEQYF
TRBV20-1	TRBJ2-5	CSARAGTGEETQYF
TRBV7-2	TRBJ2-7	CASAQGTGALVEQYF
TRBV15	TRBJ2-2	CATGSGGSIANTGELFF
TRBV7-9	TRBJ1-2	CASRNLKTGGLSNYGYTF
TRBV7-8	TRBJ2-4	CASSQRGLAKNIQYF
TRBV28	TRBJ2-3	CATTDEPSTDTQYF
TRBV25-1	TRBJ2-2	CASSDLRGTTGELFF
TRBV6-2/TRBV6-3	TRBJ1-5	CASSYLDSRNQPQHF
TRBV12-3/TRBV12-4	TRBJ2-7	CASTLLAGGSYEQYF
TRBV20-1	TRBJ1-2	CSARGAAGYYGYTF
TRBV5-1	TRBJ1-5	CASSLGTEHQPQHF
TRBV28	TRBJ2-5	CASSLGQLKETQYF
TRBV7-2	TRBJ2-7	CASSLRQGTSYEQYF
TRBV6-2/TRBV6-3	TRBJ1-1	CASSLHGARSTEAFF
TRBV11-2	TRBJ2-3	CASSLGLLGRNTQYF
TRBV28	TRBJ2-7	CASSHSGRNYEQYF
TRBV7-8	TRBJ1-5	CASSPRRNPQPQHF
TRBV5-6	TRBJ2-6	CASSFDTDGSGANVLTF
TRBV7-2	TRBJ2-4	CASSLAGVGNKNIQYF
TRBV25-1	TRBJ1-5	CASSLVTADQPQHF
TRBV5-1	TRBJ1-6	CASSFMAENSPLHF
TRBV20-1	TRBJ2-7	CSATGTAYEQYF
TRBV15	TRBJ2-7	CATSSDRDYEQYF
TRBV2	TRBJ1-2	CASSAGSSYGYTF
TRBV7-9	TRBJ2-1	CASRRGGDNEQFF
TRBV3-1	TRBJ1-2	CASSQDRNRLHYGYTF
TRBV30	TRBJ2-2	CAWSWEGLGTGELFF
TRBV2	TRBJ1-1	CASSKGRGYTEAFF
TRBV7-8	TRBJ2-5	CASGDDRGKWETQYF
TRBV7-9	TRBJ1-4	CASSPSGQGPEKLFF
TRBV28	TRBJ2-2	CASSSGSGELFF
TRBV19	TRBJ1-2	CASSIEGPVGYTF